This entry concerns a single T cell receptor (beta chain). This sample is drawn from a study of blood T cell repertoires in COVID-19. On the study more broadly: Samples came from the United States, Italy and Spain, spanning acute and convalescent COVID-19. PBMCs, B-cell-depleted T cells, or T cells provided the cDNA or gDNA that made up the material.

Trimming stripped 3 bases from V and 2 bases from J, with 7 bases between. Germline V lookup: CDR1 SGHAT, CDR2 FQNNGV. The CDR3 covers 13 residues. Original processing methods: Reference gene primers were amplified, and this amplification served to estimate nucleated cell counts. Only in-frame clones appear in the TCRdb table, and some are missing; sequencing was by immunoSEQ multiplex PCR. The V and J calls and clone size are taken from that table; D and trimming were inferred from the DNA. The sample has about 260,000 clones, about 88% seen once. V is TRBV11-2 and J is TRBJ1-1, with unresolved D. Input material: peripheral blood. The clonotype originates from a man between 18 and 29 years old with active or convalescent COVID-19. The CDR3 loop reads CASSFQVNTEAFF. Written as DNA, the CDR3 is TGTGCCAGCAGCTTCCAGGTCAACACTGAAGCTTTCTTT.